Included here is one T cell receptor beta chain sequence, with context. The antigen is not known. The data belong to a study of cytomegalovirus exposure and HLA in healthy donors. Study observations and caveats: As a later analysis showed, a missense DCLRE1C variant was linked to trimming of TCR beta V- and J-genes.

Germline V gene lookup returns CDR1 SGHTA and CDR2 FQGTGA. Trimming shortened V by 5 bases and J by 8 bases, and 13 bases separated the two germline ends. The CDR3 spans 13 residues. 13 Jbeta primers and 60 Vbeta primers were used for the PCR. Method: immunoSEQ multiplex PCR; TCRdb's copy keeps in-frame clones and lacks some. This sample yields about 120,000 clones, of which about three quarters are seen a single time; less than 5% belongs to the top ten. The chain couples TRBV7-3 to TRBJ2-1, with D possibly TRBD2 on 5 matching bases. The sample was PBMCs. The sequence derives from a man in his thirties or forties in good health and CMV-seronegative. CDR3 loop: CASSPGIEYEQFF. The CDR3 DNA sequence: TGTGCCAGCAGCCCGGGGATTGAGTATGAGCAGTTCTTC.